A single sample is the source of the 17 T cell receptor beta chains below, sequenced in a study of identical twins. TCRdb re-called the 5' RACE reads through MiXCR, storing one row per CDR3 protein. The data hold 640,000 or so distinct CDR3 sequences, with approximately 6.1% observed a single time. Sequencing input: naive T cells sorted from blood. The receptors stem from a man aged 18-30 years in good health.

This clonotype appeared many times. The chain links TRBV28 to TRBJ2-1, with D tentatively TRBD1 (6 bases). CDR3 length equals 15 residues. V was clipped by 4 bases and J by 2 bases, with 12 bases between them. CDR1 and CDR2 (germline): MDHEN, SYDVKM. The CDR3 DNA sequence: TGTGCCAGCAGTTGGTTTCAGGGGACCTACAATGAGCAGTTCTTC. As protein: CASSWFQGTYNEQFF. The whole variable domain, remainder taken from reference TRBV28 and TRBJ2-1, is DVKVTQSSRYLVKRTGEKVFLECVQDMDHENMFWYRQDPGLGLRLIYFSYDVKMKEKGDIPEGYSVSREKKERFSLILESASTNQTSMYLCASSWFQGTYNEQFFGPGTRLTVL.

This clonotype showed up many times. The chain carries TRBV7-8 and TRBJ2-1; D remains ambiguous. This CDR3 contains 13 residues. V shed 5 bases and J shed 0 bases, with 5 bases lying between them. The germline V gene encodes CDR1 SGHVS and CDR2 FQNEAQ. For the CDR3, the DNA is TGTGCCAGCAGCAAGAGCTCCTACAATGAGCAGTTCTTC. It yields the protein CASSKSSYNEQFF.

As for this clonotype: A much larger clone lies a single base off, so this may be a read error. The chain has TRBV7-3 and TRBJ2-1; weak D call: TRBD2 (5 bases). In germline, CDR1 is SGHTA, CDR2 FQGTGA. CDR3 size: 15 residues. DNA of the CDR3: TGTGCCAGCAGCCCCCAGGCGGGCCTCTACAATGAGCAGATCTTC. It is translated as CASSPQAGLYNEQIF.

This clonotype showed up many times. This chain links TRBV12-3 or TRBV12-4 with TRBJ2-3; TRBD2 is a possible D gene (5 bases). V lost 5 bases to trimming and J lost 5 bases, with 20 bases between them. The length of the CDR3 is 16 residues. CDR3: CASSRGEMRLGDTQYF. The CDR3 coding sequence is TGTGCCAGCAGTCGGGGTGAGATGAGGCTCGGAGATACGCAGTATTTT.

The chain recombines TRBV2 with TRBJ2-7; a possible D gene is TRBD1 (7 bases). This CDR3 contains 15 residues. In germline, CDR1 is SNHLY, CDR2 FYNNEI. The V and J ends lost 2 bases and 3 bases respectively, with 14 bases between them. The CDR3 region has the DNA TGTGCCAGCAGTGAACTCTCAGGGGGGTTCTACGAGCAGTACTTC. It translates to CASSELSGGFYEQYF.

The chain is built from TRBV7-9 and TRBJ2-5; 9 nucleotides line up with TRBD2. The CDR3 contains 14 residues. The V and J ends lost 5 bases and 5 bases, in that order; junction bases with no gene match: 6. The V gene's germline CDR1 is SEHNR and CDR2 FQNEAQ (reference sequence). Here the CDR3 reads CASSAVAGEETQYF. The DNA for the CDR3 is TGTGCCAGCAGCGCCGTAGCGGGAGAGGAGACCCAGTACTTC. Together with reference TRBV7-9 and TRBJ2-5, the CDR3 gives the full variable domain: DTGVSQNPRHKITKRGQNVTFRCDPISEHNRLYWYRQTLGQGPEFLTYFQNEAQLEKSRLLSDRFSAERPKGSFSTLEIQRTEQGDSAMYLCASSAVAGEETQYFGPGTRLLVL.

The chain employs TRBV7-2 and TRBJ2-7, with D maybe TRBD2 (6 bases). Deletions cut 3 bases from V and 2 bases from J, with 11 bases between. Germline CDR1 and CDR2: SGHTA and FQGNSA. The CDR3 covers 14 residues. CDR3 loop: CASSFRELTYEQYF. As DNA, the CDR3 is TGTGCCAGCAGCTTTCGGGAGTTGACCTACGAGCAGTACTTC.

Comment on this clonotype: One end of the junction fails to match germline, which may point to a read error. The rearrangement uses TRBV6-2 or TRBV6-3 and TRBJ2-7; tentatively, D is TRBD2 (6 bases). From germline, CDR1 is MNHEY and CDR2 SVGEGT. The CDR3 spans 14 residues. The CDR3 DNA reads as TGTGCCAGCAGTCCCCGGGACTGGGGCTACGATCAGTACTTC. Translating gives CASSPRDWGYDQYF.

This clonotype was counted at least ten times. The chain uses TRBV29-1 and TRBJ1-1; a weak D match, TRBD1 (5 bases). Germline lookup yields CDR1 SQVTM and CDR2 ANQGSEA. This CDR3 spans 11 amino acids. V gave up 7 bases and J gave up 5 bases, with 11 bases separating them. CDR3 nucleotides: TGCAGCGGCTGGAAGGGGACTGAAGCTTTCTTT. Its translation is CSGWKGTEAFF. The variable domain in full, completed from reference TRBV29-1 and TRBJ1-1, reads SAVISQKPSRDICQRGTSLTIQCQVDSQVTMMFWYRQQPGQSLTLIATANQGSEATYESGFVIDKFPISRPNLTFSTLTVSNMSPEDSSIYLCSGWKGTEAFFGQGTRLTVV.

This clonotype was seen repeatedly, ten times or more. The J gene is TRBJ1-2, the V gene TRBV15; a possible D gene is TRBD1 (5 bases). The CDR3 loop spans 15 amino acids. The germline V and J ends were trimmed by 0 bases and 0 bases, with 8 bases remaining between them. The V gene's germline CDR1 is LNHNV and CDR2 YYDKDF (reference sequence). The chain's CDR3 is CATSREQAANYGYTF. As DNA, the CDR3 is TGTGCCACCAGCAGAGAACAGGCTGCTAACTATGGCTACACCTTC.

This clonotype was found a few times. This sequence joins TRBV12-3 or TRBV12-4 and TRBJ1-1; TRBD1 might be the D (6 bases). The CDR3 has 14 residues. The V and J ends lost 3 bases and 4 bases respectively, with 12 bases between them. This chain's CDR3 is CASSFGQPSTEAFF. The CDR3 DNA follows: TGTGCCAGCAGTTTTGGACAGCCCAGCACTGAAGCTTTCTTT.

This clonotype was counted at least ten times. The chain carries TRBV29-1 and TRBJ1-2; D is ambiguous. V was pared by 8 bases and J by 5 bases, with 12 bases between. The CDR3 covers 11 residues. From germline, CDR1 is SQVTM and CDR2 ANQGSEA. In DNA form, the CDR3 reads TGCAGCCTCCGGGGAGAGTATGGCTACACCTTC. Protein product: CSLRGEYGYTF.

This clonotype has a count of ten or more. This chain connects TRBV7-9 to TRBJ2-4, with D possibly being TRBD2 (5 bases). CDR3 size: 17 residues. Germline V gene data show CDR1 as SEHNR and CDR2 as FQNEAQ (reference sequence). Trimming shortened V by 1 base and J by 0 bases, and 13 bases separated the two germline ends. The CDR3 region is CASSLVAGILAKNIQYF. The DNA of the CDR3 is TGTGCCAGCAGCTTAGTGGCGGGCATACTAGCCAAAAACATTCAGTACTTC.

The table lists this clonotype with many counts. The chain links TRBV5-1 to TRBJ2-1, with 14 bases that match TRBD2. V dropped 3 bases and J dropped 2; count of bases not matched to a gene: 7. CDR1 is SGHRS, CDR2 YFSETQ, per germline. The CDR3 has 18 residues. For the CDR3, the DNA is TGCGCCAGCAGCTCCGGGACTAGCGGGAGAACCCCCTACAATGAGCAGTTCTTC. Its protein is CASSSGTSGRTPYNEQFF.

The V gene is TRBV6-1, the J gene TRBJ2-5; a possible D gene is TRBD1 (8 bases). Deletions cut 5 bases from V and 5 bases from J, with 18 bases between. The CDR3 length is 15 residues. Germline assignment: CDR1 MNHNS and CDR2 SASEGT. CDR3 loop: CASSRAGQGGETQYF. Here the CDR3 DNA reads TGTGCCAGCAGTCGAGCCGGACAGGGAGGGGAGACCCAGTACTTC.

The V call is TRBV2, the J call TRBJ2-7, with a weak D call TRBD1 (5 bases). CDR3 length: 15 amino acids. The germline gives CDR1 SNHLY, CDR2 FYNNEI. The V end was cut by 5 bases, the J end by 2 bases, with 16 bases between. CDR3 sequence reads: CASSRFDRGTYEQYF. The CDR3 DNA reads TGTGCCAGCAGTCGCTTCGACAGAGGTACCTACGAGCAGTACTTC.

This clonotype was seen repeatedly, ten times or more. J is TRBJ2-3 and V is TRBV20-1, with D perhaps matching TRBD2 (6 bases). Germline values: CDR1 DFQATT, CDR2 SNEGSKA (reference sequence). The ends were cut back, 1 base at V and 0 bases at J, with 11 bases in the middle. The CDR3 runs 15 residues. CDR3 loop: CSARVASVSTDTQYF. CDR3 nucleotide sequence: TGCAGTGCTAGAGTGGCTAGCGTAAGCACAGATACGCAGTATTTT.